This TCR beta chain is drawn from a study of spatial heterogeneity in lung cancer. Overall study context: Alpha-chain sequences were consistently detected less often than beta-chain sequences. The mean occurrence of each unique TCR and UMI combination in raw reads exceeded nine.

Time point of the sample: sample taken at primary tumor resection. Unsorted whole RNA of tumor, nontumor lung or frozen PBMC was sequenced. A total of more than 65 untreated early-stage non-small cell lung cancer patients served as donors. Study-wide results and limits: At resection, ubiquitous expanded tumor TCRs appeared in blood more than at follow-up.

A remark on this clonotype: The antigen remains undetermined.

Each CDR3 protein is one row after TCRdb ran MiXCR on the 5' RACE reads. The sample has approximately 25,000 distinct CDR3 sequences; 5.5% to 8.5% are singletons. The CDR3 has 13 residues. Germline values: CDR1 SNHLY, CDR2 FYNNEI. The V gene lost 8 bases and the J gene lost 0 bases, with 10 bases spanning the gap. V gene TRBV2 combines with J gene TRBJ1-2, with no clear D. This TCR came from a male donor with early-stage non-small cell lung cancer. The sequenced sample was PBMCs, obtained at surgery. CDR3 sequence reads: CASWSLANYGYTF. The CDR3 DNA is TGTGCCAGCTGGAGTTTAGCTAACTATGGCTACACCTTC.